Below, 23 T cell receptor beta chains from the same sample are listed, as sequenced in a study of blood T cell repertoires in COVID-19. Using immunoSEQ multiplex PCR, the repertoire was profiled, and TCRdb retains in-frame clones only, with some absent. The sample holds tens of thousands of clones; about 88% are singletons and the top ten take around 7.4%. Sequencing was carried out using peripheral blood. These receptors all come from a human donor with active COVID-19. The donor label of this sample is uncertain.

The CDR3 protein is CASSPRDSYEQYF. The CDR3, as DNA: TGTGCCAGCAGCCCCCGGGACAGCTACGAGCAGTACTTC. The V and J genes are TRBV3-1 (or the pseudogene TRBV3-2) and TRBJ2-7; TRBD1 matches at 7 bases. The J segment lost 3 bases and the V segment lost 4 bases, leaving 3 bases of the junction unmatched. This CDR3 is 13 amino acids long. The germline CDR1 and CDR2 sequences are LGHDT and YNNKEL (reference sequence).

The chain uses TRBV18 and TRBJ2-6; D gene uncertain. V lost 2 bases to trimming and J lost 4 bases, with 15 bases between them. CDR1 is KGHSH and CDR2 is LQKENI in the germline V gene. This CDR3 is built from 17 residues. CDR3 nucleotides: TGTGCCAGCTCACCAAACCAGGCCGGCACGGGGGCCAACGTCCTGACTTTC. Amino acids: CASSPNQAGTGANVLTF.

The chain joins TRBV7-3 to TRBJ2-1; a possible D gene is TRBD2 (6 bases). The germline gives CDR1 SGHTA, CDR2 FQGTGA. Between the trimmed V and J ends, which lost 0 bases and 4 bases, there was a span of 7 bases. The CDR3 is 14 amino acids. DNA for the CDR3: TGTGCCAGCAGCTTAACTAGCGGATACAATGAGCAGTTCTTC. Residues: CASSLTSGYNEQFF.

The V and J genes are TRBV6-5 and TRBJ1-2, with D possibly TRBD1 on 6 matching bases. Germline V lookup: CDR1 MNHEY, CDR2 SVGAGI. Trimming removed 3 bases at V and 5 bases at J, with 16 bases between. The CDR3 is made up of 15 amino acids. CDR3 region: CASSYGLGGQYGYTF. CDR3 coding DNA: TGTGCCAGCAGTTATGGGCTGGGGGGGCAGTATGGCTACACCTTC.

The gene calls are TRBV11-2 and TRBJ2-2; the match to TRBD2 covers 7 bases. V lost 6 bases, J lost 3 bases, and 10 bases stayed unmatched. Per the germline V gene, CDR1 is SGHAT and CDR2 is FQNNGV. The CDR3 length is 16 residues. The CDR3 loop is CASRWDPGGDTGELFF. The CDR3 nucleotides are TGTGCCAGCAGATGGGACCCGGGGGGTGACACCGGGGAGCTGTTTTTT.

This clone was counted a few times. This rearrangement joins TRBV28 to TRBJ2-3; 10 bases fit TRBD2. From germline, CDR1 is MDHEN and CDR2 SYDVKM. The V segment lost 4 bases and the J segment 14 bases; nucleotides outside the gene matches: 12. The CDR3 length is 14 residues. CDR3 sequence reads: CASSSPSLAGAWYF. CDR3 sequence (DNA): TGTGCCAGCAGTTCGCCCTCCCTAGCGGGAGCTTGGTATTTT.

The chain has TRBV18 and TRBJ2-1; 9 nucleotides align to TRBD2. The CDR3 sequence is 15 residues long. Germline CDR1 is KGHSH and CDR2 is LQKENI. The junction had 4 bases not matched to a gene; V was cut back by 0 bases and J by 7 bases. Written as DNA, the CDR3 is TGTGCCAGCTCACCACCTAGCGGGAGAGGAAATGAGCAGTTCTTC. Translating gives CASSPPSGRGNEQFF.

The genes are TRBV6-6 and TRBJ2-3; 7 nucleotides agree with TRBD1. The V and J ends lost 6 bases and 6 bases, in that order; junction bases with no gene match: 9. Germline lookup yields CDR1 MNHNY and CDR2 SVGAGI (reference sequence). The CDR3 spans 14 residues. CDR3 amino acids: CASSPSGQSDTQYF. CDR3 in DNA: TGTGCCAGCAGCCCCTCGGGACAGTCCGATACGCAGTATTTT.

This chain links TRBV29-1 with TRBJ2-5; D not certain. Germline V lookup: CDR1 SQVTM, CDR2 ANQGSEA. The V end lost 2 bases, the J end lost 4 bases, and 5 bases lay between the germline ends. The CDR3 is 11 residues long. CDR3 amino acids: CSVEFRETQYF. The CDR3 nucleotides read TGCAGCGTTGAATTCCGAGAGACCCAGTACTTC.

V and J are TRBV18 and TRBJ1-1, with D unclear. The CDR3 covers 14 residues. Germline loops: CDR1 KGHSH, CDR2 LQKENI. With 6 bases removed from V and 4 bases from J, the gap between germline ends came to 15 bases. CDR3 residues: CASSRDSGGTEAFF. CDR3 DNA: TGTGCCAGCTCCCGTGATTCGGGAGGCACTGAAGCTTTCTTT.

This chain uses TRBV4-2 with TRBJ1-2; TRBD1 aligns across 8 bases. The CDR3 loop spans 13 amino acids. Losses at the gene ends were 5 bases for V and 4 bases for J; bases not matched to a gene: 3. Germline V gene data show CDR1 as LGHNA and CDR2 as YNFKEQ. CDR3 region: CASSAGGGYGYTF. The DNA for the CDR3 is TGTGCCAGCAGCGCAGGGGGCGGCTATGGCTACACCTTC.

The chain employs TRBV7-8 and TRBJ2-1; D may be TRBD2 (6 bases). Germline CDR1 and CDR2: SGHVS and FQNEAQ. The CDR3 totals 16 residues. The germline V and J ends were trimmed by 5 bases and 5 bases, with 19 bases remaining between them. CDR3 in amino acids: CASSPKTGTPHNEQFF. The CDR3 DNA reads TGTGCCAGCAGCCCAAAGACGGGGACTCCCCACAATGAGCAGTTCTTC. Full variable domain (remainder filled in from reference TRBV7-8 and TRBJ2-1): GAGVSQSPRYKVAKRGQDVALRCDPISGHVSLFWYQQALGQGPEFLTYFQNEAQLDKSGLPSDRFFAERPEGSVSTLKIQRTQQEDSAVYLCASSPKTGTPHNEQFFGPGTRLTVL.

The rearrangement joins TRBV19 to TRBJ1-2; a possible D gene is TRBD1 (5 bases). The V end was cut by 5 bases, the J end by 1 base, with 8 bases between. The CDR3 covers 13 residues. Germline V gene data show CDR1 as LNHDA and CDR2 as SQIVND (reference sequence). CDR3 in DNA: TGTGCCAGTAGTGAAGGGGTTAACTATGGCTACACCTTC. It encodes CASSEGVNYGYTF.

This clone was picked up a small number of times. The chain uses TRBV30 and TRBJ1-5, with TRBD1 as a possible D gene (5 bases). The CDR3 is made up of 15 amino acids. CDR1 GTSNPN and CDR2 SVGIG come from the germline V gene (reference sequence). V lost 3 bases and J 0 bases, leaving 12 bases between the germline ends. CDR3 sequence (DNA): TGTGCCTGGAGAGCAGGGCGGTATAGCAATCAGCCCCAGCATTTT. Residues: CAWRAGRYSNQPQHF.

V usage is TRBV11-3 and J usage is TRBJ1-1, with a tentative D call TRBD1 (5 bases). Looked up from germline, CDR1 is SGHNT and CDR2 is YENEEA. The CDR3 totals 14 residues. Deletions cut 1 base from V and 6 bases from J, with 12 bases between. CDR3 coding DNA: TGTGCCAGCAGCTTAGGGGGGGTAGGTGCTGAAGCTTTCTTT. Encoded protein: CASSLGGVGAEAFF.

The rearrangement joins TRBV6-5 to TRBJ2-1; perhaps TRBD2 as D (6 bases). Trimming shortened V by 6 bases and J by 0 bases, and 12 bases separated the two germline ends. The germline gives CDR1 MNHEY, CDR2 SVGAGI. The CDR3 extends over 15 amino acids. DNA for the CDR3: TGTGCCAGCAGGGGACTGGGAAGCTCCTACAATGAGCAGTTCTTC. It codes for CASRGLGSSYNEQFF.

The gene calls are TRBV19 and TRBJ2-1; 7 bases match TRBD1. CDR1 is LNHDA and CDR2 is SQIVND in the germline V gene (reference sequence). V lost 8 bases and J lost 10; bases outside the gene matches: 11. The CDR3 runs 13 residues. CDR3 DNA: TGTGCCAGTGGACCCCAGACAGGGAGAGAGCAGTTCTTC. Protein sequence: CASGPQTGREQFF. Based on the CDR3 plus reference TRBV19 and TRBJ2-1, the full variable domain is DGGITQSPKYLFRKEGQNVTLSCEQNLNHDAMYWYRQDPGQGLRLIYYSQIVNDFQKGDIAEGYSVSREKKESFPLTVTSAQKNPTAFYLCASGPQTGREQFFGPGTRLTVL.

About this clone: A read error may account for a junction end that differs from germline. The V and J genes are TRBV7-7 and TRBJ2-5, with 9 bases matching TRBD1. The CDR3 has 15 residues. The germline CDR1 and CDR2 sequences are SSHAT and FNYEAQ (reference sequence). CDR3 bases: TGTGCTAGCAGCTTAGGGACAGGGCGCCAAGAGACCCAGTACTTC. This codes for CASSLGTGRQETQYF.

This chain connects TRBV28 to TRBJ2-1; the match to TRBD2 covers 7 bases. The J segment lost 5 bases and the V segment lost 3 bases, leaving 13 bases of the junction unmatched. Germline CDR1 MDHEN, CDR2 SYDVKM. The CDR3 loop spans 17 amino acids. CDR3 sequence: CASSLGGGGNPNNEQFF. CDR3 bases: TGTGCCAGCAGTTTGGGTGGGGGAGGGAACCCTAACAATGAGCAGTTCTTC.

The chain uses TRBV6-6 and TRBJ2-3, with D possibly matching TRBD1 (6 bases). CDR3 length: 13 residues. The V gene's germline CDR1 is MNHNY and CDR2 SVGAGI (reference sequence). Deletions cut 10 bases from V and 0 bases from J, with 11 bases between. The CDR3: CATDRSSTDTQYF. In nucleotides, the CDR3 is TGTGCCACCGACAGGTCTAGCACAGATACGCAGTATTTT.

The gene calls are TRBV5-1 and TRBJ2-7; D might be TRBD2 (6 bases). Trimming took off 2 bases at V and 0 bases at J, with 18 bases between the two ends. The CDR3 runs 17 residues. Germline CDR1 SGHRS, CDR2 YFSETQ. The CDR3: CASSFGEDDPYSYEQYF. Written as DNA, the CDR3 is TGCGCCAGCAGCTTTGGGGAGGACGACCCATACTCCTACGAGCAGTACTTC.

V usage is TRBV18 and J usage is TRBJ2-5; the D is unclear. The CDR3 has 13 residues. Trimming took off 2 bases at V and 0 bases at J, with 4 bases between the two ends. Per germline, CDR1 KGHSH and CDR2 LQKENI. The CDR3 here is CASSPTNQETQYF. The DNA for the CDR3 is TGTGCCAGCTCACCAACAAACCAAGAGACCCAGTACTTC.

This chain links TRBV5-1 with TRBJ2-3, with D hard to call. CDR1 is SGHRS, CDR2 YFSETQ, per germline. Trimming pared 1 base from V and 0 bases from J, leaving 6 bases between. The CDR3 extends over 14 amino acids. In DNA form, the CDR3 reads TGCGCCAGCAGCTTGCCTCTAAGCACAGATACGCAGTATTTT. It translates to CASSLPLSTDTQYF.